The source of this TCR beta chain is a study of Ad26.COV2.S vaccination and SARS-CoV-2 variants. Study-level findings and limits: Ad26.COV2.S recipients had broader spike-specific TCRs (P = 0.0014). Total responses of T cells may have been underestimated by the analyses of TCR breadth and depth. Placebo recipients and vaccine recipients were similar in non-spike TCR breadth. Post-vaccination breadth of spike-specific CD8+ and CD4+ T cell responses was reportedly substantial.

The ends lost 3 bases at V and 8 bases at J; junction bases unmatched: 5. This CDR3 is built from 14 residues. Germline loops: CDR1 SGHDT, CDR2 YYEEEE. With respect to this clone: Its specificity is not known.

Sequencing used immunoSEQ multiplex PCR; TCRdb keeps in-frame clones, though not all of them. The sample has about 98,000 clones, over 60% seen once. The chain carries TRBV5-6 and TRBJ2-1; 10 positions match TRBD2. The origin of this receptor is a human donor who had recovered from COVID-19. The starting material was peripheral blood, obtained after recovery from COVID-19. The CDR3 nucleotides are TGTGCCAGCAGCTCGAGCGGGGGGGCCGATGAGCAGTTCTTC. Translation: CASSSSGGADEQFF. Supplemented by reference TRBV5-6 and TRBJ2-1, the full variable domain reads DAGVTQSPTHLIKTRGQQVTLRCSPKSGHDTVSWYQQALGQGPQFIFQYYEEEERQRGNFPDRFSGHQFPNYSSELNVNALLLGDSALYLCASSSSGGADEQFFGPGTRLTVL.